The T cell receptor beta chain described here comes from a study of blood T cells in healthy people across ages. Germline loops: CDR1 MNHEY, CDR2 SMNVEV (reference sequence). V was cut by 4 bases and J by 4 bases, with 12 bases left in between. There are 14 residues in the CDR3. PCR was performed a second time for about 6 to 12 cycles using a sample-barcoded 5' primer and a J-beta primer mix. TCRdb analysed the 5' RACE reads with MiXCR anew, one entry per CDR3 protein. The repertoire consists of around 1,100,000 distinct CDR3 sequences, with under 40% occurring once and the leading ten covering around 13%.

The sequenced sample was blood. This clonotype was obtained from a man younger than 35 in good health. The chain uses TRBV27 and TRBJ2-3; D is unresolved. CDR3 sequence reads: CASSSWGGADTQYF. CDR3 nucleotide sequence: TGTGCCAGCAGTTCCTGGGGTGGGGCAGATACGCAGTATTTT.